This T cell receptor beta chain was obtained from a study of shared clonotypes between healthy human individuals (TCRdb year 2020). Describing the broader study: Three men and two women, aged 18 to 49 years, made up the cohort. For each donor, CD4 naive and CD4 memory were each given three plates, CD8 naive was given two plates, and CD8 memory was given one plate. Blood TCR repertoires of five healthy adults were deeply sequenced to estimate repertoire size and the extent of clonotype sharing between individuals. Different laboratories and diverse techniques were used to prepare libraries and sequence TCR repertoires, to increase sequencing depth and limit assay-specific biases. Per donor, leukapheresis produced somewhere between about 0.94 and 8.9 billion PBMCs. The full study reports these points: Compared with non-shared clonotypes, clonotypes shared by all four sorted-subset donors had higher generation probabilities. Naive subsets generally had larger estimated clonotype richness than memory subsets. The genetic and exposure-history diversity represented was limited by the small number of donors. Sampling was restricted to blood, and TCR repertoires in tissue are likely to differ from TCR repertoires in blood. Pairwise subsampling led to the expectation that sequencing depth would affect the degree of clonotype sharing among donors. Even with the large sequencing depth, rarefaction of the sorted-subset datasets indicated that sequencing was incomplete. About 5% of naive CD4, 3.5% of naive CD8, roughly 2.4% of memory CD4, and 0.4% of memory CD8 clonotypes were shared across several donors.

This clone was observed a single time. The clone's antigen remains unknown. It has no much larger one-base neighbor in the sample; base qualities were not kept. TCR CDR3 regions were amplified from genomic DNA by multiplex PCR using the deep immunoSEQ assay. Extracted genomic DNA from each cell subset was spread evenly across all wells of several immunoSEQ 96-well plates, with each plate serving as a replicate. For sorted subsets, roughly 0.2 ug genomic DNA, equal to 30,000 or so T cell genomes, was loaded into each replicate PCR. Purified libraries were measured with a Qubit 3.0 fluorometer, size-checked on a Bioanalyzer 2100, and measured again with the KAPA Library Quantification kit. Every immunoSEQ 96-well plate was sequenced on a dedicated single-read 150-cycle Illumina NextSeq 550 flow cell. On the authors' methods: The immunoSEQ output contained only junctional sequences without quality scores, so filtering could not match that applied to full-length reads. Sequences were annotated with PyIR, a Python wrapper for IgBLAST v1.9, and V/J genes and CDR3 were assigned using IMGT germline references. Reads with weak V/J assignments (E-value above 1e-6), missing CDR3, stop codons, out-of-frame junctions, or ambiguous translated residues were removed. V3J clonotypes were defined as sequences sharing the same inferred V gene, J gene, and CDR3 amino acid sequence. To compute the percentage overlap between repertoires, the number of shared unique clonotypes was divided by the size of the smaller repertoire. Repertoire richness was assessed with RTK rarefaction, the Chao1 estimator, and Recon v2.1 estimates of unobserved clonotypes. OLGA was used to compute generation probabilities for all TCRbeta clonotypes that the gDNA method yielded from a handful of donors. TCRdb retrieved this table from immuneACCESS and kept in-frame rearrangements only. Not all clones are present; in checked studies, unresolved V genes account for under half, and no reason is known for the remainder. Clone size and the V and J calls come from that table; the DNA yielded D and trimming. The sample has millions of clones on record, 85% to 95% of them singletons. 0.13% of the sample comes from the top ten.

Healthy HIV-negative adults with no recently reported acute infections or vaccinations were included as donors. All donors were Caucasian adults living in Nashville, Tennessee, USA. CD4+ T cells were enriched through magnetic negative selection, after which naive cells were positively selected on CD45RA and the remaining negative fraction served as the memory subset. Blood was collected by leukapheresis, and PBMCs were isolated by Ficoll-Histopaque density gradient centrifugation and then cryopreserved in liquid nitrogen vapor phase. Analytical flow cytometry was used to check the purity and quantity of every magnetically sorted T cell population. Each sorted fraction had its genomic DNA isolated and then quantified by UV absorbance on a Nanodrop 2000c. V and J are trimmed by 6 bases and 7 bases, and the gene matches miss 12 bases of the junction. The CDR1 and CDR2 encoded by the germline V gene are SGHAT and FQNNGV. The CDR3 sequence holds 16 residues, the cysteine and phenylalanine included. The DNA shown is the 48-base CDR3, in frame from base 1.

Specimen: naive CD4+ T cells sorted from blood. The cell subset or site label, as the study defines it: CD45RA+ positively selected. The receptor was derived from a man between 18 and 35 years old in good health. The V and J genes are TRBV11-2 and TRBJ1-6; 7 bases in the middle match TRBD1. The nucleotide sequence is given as TGTGCCAGCAGATCTCTTAGCACAGGGGTGAATTCACCCCTCCACTTT. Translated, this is CASRSLSTGVNSPLHF. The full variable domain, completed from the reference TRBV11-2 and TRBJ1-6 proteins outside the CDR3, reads EAGVAQSPRYKIIEKRQSVAFWCNPISGHATLYWYQQILGQGPKLLIQFQNNGVVDDSQLPKDRFSAERLKGVDSTLKIQPAKLEDSAVYLCASRSLSTGVNSPLHFGNGTRLTVT.